Listed below are T cell receptor beta chains from one sample, sequenced in a study of blood T cell repertoires in COVID-19. TCRdb keeps only in-frame clones here, not all; method: immunoSEQ multiplex PCR. The sample includes more than 250,000 clones, 84% of them seen just once. Source material: peripheral blood. These receptors all stem from a human donor in a cohort sampled during active COVID-19. The CDR3 runs from the conserved cysteine through the conserved F or W. Fields, in order: J gene, D gene, clone size, V gene, CDR3 protein, CDR3 DNA. A D gene is named only where the DNA matches it firmly. Size is omitted from some rows. Given values are once, few, many or a class for expanded clones.

J: TRBJ2-7; D: .; size: few; V: TRBV5-1; CDR3: CASSLAVREVEQYF; DNA: TGCGCCAGCAGCTTGGCCGTCAGGGAAGTCGAGCAGTACTTC
J: TRBJ2-7; D: TRBD2; size: .; V: TRBV7-2; CDR3: CASSHSGGAYEQYF; DNA: TGTGCCAGCAGCCATAGCGGGGGGGCCTACGAGCAGTACTTC
J: TRBJ2-7; D: .; size: .; V: TRBV10-3; CDR3: CAISDPYEQYF; DNA: TGTGCCATCAGTGACCCATACGAGCAGTACTTC
J: TRBJ2-6; D: .; size: once; V: TRBV5-4; CDR3: CASSLFLGQSSGANVLTF; DNA: TGTGCCAGCAGCTTGTTTCTGGGGCAATCTTCTGGGGCCAACGTCCTGACTTTC
J: TRBJ2-1; D: TRBD2; size: .; V: TRBV2; CDR3: CASSGTSGIGRQFF; DNA: TGTGCCAGCAGTGGGACTAGCGGGATCGGGCGACAGTTCTTC
J: TRBJ1-2; D: TRBD1; size: .; V: TRBV11-2; CDR3: CASSFGTGFGYTF; DNA: TGTGCCAGCAGCTTTGGGACAGGGTTTGGCTACACCTTC
J: TRBJ2-7; D: TRBD1; size: .; V: TRBV5-1; CDR3: CASSLDVSRTGFNYEQYF; DNA: TGCGCCAGCAGCTTGGACGTGAGCAGGACAGGGTTTAACTACGAGCAGTACTTC
J: TRBJ2-7; D: TRBD2; size: .; V: TRBV7-2; CDR3: CASSPRGSLSYEQYF; DNA: TGTGCCAGCAGCCCACGCGGGAGCCTCTCCTACGAGCAGTACTTC
J: TRBJ2-5; D: TRBD2; size: .; V: TRBV5-6; CDR3: CASNLIWLAGGETQYF; DNA: TGTGCCAGCAACTTAATATGGCTAGCGGGAGGGGAGACCCAGTACTTC
J: TRBJ2-2; D: TRBD1; size: .; V: TRBV6-5; CDR3: CASSYYDRANTGELFF; DNA: TGTGCCAGCAGTTACTATGACAGGGCCAACACCGGGGAGCTGTTTTTT
J: TRBJ1-6; D: TRBD1; size: .; V: TRBV6-2/TRBV6-3; CDR3: CASSYPGQGSNSPLHF; DNA: TGTGCCAGCAGTTACCCGGGACAGGGAAGCAATTCACCCCTCCACTTT
J: TRBJ1-3; D: .; size: .; V: TRBV27; CDR3: CASRLSGGNTIYF; DNA: TGTGCCAGCAGACTCTCGGGGGGAAACACCATATATTTT
J: TRBJ2-5; D: TRBD1; size: .; V: TRBV7-3; CDR3: CASSGTGDPETQYF; DNA: TGTGCCAGCAGCGGGACAGGGGATCCGGAGACCCAGTACTTC
J: TRBJ2-3; D: TRBD1; size: .; V: TRBV7-9; CDR3: CASSQGQSTDTQYF; DNA: TGTGCCAGCAGCCAGGGACAGAGCACAGATACGCAGTATTTT
J: TRBJ2-1; D: .; size: .; V: TRBV28; CDR3: CASSPRLDNEQFF; DNA: TGTGCCAGCAGTCCTAGACTAGACAATGAGCAGTTCTTC
J: TRBJ2-5; D: .; size: .; V: TRBV7-2; CDR3: CASSSRQGLSETQYF; DNA: TGTGCCAGCAGCTCGCGTCAGGGGTTATCGGAGACCCAGTACTTC
J: TRBJ1-5; D: TRBD1; size: .; V: TRBV15; CDR3: CATSRGGTGRHQPQHF; DNA: TGTGCCACCAGCAGAGGTGGGACAGGGAGGCATCAGCCCCAGCATTTT
J: TRBJ2-3; D: TRBD1; size: .; V: TRBV5-1; CDR3: CASSLVAGGFRGTDTQYF; DNA: TGCGCCAGCAGCTTGGTTGCAGGGGGCTTCCGGGGCACAGATACGCAGTATTTT
J: TRBJ2-3; D: .; size: few; V: TRBV2; CDR3: CASSVSGVDLETDTQYF; DNA: TGTGCCAGCAGTGTCTCCGGGGTAGACCTAGAGACAGATACGCAGTATTTT
J: TRBJ2-2; D: .; size: .; V: TRBV18; CDR3: CASSPSATGELFF; DNA: TGTGCCAGCTCCCCTAGTGCCACCGGGGAGCTGTTTTTT
J: TRBJ2-7; D: .; size: once; V: TRBV6-2/TRBV6-3; CDR3: CASSYTILVRGRYEQYF; DNA: TGTGCCAGCAGTTATACTATATTGGTGCGGGGTCGGTACGAGCAGTACTTC
J: TRBJ2-6; D: .; size: .; V: TRBV6-5; CDR3: CASSYERAAGANVLTF; DNA: TGTGCCAGCAGTTACGAGCGGGCGGCCGGGGCCAACGTCCTGACTTTC
J: TRBJ2-7; D: TRBD2; size: .; V: TRBV5-6; CDR3: CASSLAGPREQYF; DNA: TGTGCCAGCAGCTTAGCGGGACCTCGAGAGCAGTACTTC
J: TRBJ2-7; D: TRBD2; size: few; V: TRBV4-1; CDR3: CASSQGSGRDEQYF; DNA: TGCGCCAGCAGCCAAGGTAGCGGGAGGGACGAGCAGTACTTC
J: TRBJ1-5; D: .; size: .; V: TRBV6-5; CDR3: CASRITGLYNQPQHF; DNA: TGTGCCAGCAGAATCACAGGGTTGTACAATCAGCCCCAGCATTTT
J: TRBJ2-7; D: TRBD2; size: .; V: TRBV6-5; CDR3: CATRRRDSGTAEQYF; DNA: TGTGCCACCAGGCGTCGGGATAGCGGGACGGCCGAGCAGTACTTC
J: TRBJ1-1; D: .; size: .; V: TRBV12-3/TRBV12-4; CDR3: CASSRTANTEAFF; DNA: TGTGCCAGCAGCCGGACAGCGAACACTGAAGCTTTCTTT
J: TRBJ1-4; D: .; size: .; V: TRBV5-1; CDR3: CASSNGPGATNEKLFF; DNA: TGCGCCAGCAGCAATGGACCGGGAGCAACTAATGAAAAACTGTTTTTT
J: TRBJ1-6; D: .; size: .; V: TRBV19; CDR3: CASVTGSSYNSPLHF; DNA: TGTGCCAGCGTGACGGGGAGCTCCTATAATTCACCCCTCCACTTT
J: TRBJ2-1; D: .; size: .; V: TRBV4-1; CDR3: CASSQAASGHSYNEQFF; DNA: TGCGCCAGCAGCCAAGCGGCCAGCGGGCACTCCTACAATGAGCAGTTCTTC
J: TRBJ2-1; D: TRBD2; size: .; V: TRBV6-5; CDR3: CASSYHLAGGPYEQFF; DNA: TGTGCCAGCAGTTACCATCTAGCGGGAGGGCCATATGAGCAGTTCTTC
J: TRBJ2-7; D: .; size: .; V: TRBV5-6; CDR3: CASSSVLLHEQYF; DNA: TGTGCCAGCAGCTCTGTCCTGCTACACGAGCAGTACTTC
J: TRBJ2-7; D: .; size: .; V: TRBV19; CDR3: CASSMFGRFGEQYF; DNA: TGTGCCAGTAGTATGTTTGGGAGATTTGGCGAGCAGTACTTC
J: TRBJ2-1; D: .; size: .; V: TRBV5-4; CDR3: CASSKGPQGSGDEQFF; DNA: TGTGCCAGCAGCAAAGGTCCTCAGGGGAGTGGCGATGAGCAGTTCTTC
J: TRBJ1-1; D: TRBD1; size: .; V: TRBV7-2; CDR3: CASSQGAWGVGTEAFF; DNA: TGTGCCAGCAGCCAGGGGGCTTGGGGGGTTGGCACTGAAGCTTTCTTT
J: TRBJ1-1; D: TRBD1; size: .; V: TRBV13; CDR3: CASSSSGQGANAEAFF; DNA: TGTGCCAGCAGCTCATCGGGACAGGGGGCAAATGCTGAAGCTTTCTTT
J: TRBJ2-1; D: TRBD1; size: .; V: TRBV18; CDR3: CASSPRDRVFNEQFF; DNA: TGTGCCAGCTCACCAAGGGACAGGGTTTTCAATGAGCAGTTCTTC
J: TRBJ1-4; D: TRBD1; size: .; V: TRBV6-4; CDR3: CASSDMGQGTTKLFF; DNA: TGTGCCAGCAGTGACATGGGACAGGGAACCACCAAACTGTTTTTT
J: TRBJ2-7; D: TRBD2; size: .; V: TRBV11-3; CDR3: CASSLVRGGEQYF; DNA: TGTGCCAGCAGCTTAGTGCGGGGGGGAGAGCAGTACTTC
J: TRBJ1-6; D: .; size: once; V: TRBV5-5; CDR3: CASSLASETNSPLHF; DNA: TGTGCCAGCAGCTTGGCCAGCGAAACTAATTCACCCCTCCACTTT
J: TRBJ2-5; D: TRBD2; size: .; V: TRBV29-1; CDR3: CSVRLAGAETQYF; DNA: TGCAGCGTCCGACTAGCGGGAGCAGAGACCCAGTACTTC
J: TRBJ1-5; D: .; size: .; V: TRBV19; CDR3: CASSIRDINQPQHF; DNA: TGTGCCAGTAGTATCAGGGACATAAATCAGCCCCAGCATTTT
J: TRBJ2-1; D: TRBD1; size: .; V: TRBV18; CDR3: CASSLWTGVFGAVYNEQFF; DNA: TGTGCCAGCTCTCTCTGGACAGGAGTCTTTGGAGCCGTCTACAATGAGCAGTTCTTC
J: TRBJ2-7; D: .; size: .; V: TRBV19; CDR3: CASSRSETYEQYF; DNA: TGTGCCAGTAGCCGATCTGAGACCTACGAGCAGTACTTC
J: TRBJ2-2; D: .; size: .; V: TRBV4-3; CDR3: CASSHSRGAGELFF; DNA: TGCGCCAGCAGCCACTCCAGGGGGGCCGGGGAGCTGTTTTTT
J: TRBJ1-5; D: TRBD1; size: .; V: TRBV19; CDR3: CASREGLTGRGQPQHF; DNA: TGTGCCAGCCGAGAGGGTCTGACAGGGAGAGGTCAGCCCCAGCATTTT
J: TRBJ1-5; D: .; size: .; V: TRBV6-6; CDR3: CASSYYGQNQPQHF; DNA: TGTGCCAGCAGTTACTACGGTCAAAATCAGCCCCAGCATTTT
J: TRBJ2-7; D: TRBD2; size: .; V: TRBV5-5; CDR3: CASSFRLAGEPREQYF; DNA: TGTGCCAGCAGCTTCCGTCTAGCGGGAGAGCCGAGGGAGCAGTACTTC
J: TRBJ1-1; D: TRBD1; size: .; V: TRBV5-5; CDR3: CASSDPRQGNTEAFF; DNA: TGTGCCAGCAGCGACCCCAGACAGGGCAACACTGAAGCTTTCTTT
J: TRBJ2-1; D: .; size: .; V: TRBV7-2; CDR3: CASSFVTGEVFF; DNA: TGTGCCAGCAGCTTCGTCACGGGAGAGGTGTTCTTC
J: TRBJ1-5; D: .; size: .; V: TRBV10-2; CDR3: CASSESKGNQPQHF; DNA: TGCGCCAGCAGTGAGTCGAAGGGGAATCAGCCCCAGCATTTT
J: TRBJ2-1; D: .; size: .; V: TRBV19; CDR3: CAKIRGTSYNEQFF; DNA: TGTGCCAAGATACGGGGGACTTCCTACAATGAGCAGTTCTTC
J: TRBJ1-1; D: TRBD1; size: .; V: TRBV27; CDR3: CASSLEGTGRNTEAFF; DNA: TGTGCCAGCAGTTTAGAAGGGACAGGGAGGAACACTGAAGCTTTCTTT
J: TRBJ2-7; D: .; size: .; V: TRBV20-1; CDR3: CSARGAGEQYF; DNA: TGCAGTGCTAGAGGGGCGGGCGAGCAGTACTTC
J: TRBJ1-1; D: .; size: .; V: TRBV13; CDR3: CASSPAPDKTEAFF; DNA: TGTGCCAGCAGCCCTGCCCCAGATAAGACTGAAGCTTTCTTT
J: TRBJ2-3; D: .; size: few; V: TRBV5-1; CDR3: CASSLDYPSDTQYF; DNA: TGCGCCAGCAGCTTGGACTATCCCTCCGATACGCAGTATTTT
J: TRBJ1-6; D: .; size: .; V: TRBV27; CDR3: CASSLTVDSPLHF; DNA: TGTGCCAGCAGTTTAACGGTTGATTCACCCCTCCACTTT